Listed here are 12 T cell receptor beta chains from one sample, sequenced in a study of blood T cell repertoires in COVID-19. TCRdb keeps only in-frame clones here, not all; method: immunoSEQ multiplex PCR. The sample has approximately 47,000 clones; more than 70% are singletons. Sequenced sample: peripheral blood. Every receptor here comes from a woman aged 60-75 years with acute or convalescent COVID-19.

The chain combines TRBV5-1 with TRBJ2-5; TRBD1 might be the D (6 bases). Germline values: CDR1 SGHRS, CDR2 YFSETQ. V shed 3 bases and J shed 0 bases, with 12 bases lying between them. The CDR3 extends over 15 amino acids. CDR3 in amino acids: CASSWGHSYQETQYF. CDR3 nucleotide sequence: TGCGCCAGCAGCTGGGGGCACAGCTACCAAGAGACCCAGTACTTC.

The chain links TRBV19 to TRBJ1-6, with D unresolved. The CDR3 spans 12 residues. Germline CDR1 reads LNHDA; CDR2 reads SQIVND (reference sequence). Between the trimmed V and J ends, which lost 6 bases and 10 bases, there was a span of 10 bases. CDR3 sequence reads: CASSSVGSPLHF. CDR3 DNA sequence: TGTGCCAGTAGCTCCGTTGGCTCACCCCTCCACTTT. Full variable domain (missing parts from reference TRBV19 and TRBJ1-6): DGGITQSPKYLFRKEGQNVTLSCEQNLNHDAMYWYRQDPGQGLRLIYYSQIVNDFQKGDIAEGYSVSREKKESFPLTVTSAQKNPTAFYLCASSSVGSPLHFGNGTRLTVT.

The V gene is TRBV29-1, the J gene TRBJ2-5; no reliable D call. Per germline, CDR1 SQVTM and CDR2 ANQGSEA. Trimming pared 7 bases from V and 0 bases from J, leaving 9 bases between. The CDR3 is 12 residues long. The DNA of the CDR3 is TGCAGCGCCTTATCGGACCAAGAGACCCAGTACTTC. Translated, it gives CSALSDQETQYF.

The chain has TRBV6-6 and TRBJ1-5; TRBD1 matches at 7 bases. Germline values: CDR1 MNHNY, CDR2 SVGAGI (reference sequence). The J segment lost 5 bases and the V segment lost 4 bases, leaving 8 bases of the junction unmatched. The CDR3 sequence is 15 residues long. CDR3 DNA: TGTGCCAGCAGTTTCACCGGGACAGAGGATCAGCCCCAGCATTTT. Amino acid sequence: CASSFTGTEDQPQHF.

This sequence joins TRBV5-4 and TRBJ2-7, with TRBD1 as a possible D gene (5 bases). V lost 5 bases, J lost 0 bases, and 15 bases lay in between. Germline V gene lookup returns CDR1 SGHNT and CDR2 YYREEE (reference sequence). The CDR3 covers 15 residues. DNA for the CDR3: TGTGCCAGCAGATCAGACAGAAGGAGCTCCTACGAGCAGTACTTC. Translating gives CASRSDRRSSYEQYF. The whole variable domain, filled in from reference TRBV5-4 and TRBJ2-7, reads ETGVTQSPTHLIKTRGQQVTLRCSSQSGHNTVSWYQQALGQGPQFIFQYYREEENGRGNFPPRFSGLQFPNYSSELNVNALELDDSALYLCASRSDRRSSYEQYFGPGTRLTVT.

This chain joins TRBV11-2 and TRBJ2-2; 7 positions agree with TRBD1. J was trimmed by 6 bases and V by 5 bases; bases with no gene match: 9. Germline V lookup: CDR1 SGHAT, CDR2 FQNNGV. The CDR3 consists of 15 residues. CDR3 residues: CASSRDRVEAGELFF. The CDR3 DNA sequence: TGTGCCAGCAGCCGCGACAGGGTGGAAGCCGGGGAGCTGTTTTTT.

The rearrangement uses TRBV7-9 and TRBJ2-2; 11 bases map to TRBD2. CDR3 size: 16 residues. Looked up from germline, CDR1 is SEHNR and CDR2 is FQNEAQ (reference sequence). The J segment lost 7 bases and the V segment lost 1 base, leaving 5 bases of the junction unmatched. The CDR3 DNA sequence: TGTGCCAGCAGCTTAGTAGCGGGAGGGCCCGGCGGGGAGCTGTTTTTT. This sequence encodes CASSLVAGGPGGELFF.

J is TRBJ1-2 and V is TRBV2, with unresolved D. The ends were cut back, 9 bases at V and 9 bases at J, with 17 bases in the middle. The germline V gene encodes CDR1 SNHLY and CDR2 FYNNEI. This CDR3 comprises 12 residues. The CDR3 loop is CASGEVRDSYTF. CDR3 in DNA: TGTGCCAGTGGGGAGGTTCGGGATAGCTACACCTTC.

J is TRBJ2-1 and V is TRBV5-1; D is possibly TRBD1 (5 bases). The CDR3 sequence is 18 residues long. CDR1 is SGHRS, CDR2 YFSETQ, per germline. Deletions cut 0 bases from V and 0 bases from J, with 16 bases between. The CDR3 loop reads CASSLVPGQESSYNEQFF. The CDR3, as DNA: TGCGCCAGCAGCTTGGTGCCAGGGCAGGAGAGCTCCTACAATGAGCAGTTCTTC. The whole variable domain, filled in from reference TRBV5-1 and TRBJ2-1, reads KAGVTQTPRYLIKTRGQQVTLSCSPISGHRSVSWYQQTPGQGLQFLFEYFSETQRNKGNFPGRFSGRQFSNSRSEMNVSTLELGDSALYLCASSLVPGQESSYNEQFFGPGTRLTVL.

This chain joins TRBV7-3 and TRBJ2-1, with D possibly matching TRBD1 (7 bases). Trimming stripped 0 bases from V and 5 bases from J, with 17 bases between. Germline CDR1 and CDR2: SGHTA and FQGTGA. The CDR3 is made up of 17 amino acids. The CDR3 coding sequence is TGTGCCAGCAGCTTAACGGGGGGACAGTTCTACAACAATGAGCAGTTCTTC. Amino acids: CASSLTGGQFYNNEQFF.

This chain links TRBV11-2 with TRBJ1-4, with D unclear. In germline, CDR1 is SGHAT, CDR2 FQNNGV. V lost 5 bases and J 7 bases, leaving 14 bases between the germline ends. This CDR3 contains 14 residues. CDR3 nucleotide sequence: TGTGCCAGCAGCCACGCCAGCGGTTTTGAAAAACTGTTTTTT. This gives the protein CASSHASGFEKLFF.

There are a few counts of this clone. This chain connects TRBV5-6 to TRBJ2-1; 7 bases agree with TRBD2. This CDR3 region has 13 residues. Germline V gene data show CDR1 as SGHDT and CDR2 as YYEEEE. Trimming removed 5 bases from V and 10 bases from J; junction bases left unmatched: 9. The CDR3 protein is CASSSGRREEQFF. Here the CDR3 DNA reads TGTGCCAGCAGTTCGGGCCGGCGGGAGGAGCAGTTCTTC. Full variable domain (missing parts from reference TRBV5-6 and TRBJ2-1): DAGVTQSPTHLIKTRGQQVTLRCSPKSGHDTVSWYQQALGQGPQFIFQYYEEEERQRGNFPDRFSGHQFPNYSSELNVNALLLGDSALYLCASSSGRREEQFFGPGTRLTVL.